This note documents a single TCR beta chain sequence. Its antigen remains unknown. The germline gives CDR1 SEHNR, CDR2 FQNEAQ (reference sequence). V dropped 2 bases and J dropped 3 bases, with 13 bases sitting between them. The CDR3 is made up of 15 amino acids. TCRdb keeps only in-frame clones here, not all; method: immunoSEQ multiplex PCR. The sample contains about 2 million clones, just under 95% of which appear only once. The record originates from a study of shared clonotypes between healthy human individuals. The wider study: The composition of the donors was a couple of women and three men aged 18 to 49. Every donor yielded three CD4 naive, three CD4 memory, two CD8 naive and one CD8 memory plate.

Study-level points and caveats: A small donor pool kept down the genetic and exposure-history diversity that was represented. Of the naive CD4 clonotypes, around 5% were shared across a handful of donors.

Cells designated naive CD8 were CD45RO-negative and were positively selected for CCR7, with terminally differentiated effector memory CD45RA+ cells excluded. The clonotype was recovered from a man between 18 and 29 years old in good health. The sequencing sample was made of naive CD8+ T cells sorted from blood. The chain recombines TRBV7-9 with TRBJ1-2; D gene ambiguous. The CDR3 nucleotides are TGTGCCAGCAGCTTAACTACAAGGGTCGACTATGGCTACACCTTC. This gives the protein CASSLTTRVDYGYTF.